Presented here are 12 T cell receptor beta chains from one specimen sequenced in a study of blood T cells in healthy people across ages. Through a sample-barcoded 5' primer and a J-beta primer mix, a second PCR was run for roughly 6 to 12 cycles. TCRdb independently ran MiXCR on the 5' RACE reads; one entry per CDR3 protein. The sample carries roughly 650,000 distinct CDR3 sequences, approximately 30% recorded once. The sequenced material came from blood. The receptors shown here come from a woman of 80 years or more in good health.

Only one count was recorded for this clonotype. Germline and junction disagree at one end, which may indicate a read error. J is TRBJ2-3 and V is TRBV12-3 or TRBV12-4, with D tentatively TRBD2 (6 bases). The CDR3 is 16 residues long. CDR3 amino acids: CASSPRVAVSADAQYF. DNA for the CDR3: TGTGCCAGCAGTCCCCGGGTAGCGGTGAGCGCAGATGCGCAGTATTTT.

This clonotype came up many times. CDR3 DNA: TGTGCCAGCAGAGGCAACCAGGGACAGCCGGGCAATGAGCAGTTCTTC. Translating gives CASRGNQGQPGNEQFF. J is TRBJ2-1 and V is TRBV7-9, with 7 bases that match TRBD1. The CDR3 has 16 residues. Losses at the gene ends were 6 bases for V and 6 bases for J; bases not matched to a gene: 14. Germline lookup yields CDR1 SEHNR and CDR2 FQNEAQ (reference sequence).

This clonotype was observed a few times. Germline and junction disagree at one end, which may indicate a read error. The CDR3 DNA reads TGTGCCAGCAGCCTTGTTGGACAGGGGCTAACAGATGCGCAGTATTTT. Residues: CASSLVGQGLTDAQYF. The rearrangement joins TRBV7-2 to TRBJ2-3; TRBD1 matches 9 bases. Germline CDR1 and CDR2: SGHTA and FQGNSA. The CDR3 totals 16 residues.

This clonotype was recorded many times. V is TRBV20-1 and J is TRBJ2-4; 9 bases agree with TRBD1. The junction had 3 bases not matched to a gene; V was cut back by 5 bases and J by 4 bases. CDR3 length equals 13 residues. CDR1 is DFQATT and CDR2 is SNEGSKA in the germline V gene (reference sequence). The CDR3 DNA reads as TGCAGTGCTCGGACAGGGGATAAAAACATTCAGTACTTC. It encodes CSARTGDKNIQYF.

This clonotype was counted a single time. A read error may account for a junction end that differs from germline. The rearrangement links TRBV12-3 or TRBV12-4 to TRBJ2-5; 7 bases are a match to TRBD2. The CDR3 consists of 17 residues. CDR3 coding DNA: TGTGCCAGCAATTTAGTGGGGCTAGCGGTCCCCGAAGAGACCCAGTACTTC. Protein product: CASNLVGLAVPEETQYF.

The CDR3 DNA reads as TGTGCCATCAGTGAGCCGACAGGGTACACTGAAGCTTTCTTT. Translating gives CAISEPTGYTEAFF. The chain links TRBV10-3 to TRBJ1-1; 7 nucleotides line up with TRBD1. The V gene end was trimmed by 2 bases and the J gene end by 3 bases; junction bases not matched to a gene: 3. This CDR3 has 14 amino acids. Germline V gene sequence: CDR1 ENHRY, CDR2 SYGVKD.

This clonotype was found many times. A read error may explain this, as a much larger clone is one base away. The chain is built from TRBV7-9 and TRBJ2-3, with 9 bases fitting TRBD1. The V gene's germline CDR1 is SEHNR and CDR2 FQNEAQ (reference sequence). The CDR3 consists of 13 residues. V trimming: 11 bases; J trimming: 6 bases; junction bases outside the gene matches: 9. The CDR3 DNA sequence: TGTGCCGGAGGGGACAGGGCCAGGGATACGCAGTATTTT. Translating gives CAGGDRARDTQYF.

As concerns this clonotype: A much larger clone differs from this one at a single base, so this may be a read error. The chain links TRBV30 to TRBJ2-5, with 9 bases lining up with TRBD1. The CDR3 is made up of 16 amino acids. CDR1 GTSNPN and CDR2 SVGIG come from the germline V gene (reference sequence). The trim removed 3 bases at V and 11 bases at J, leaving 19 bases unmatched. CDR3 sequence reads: CAWRPTGGGSYNEQYF. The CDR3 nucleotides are TGTGCCTGGAGACCGACAGGGGGGGGGTCCTACAATGAGCAGTACTTC.

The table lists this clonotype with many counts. The CDR3 DNA follows: TGCAGCGTGGACACAGGGCCCTATGGCTACACCTTC. Translating it yields CSVDTGPYGYTF. The chain uses TRBV29-1 and TRBJ1-2, with a weak D call TRBD1 (6 bases). Trimming took off 6 bases at V and 4 bases at J, with 12 bases between the two ends. CDR3 length: 12 residues. The V gene's germline CDR1 is SQVTM and CDR2 ANQGSEA.

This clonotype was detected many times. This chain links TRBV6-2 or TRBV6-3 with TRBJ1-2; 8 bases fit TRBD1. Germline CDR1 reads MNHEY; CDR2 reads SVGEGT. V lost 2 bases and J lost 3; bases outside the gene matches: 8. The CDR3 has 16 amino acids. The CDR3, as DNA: TGTGCCAGCAGTTACCCTCGGAGGACAGGGCACTATGGCTACACCTTC. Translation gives CASSYPRRTGHYGYTF.

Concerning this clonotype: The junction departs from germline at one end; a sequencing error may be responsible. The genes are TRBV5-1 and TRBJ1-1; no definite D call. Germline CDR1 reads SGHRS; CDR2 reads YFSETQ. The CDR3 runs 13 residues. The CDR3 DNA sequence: TGCGCCAGCAGCCCGGGTCCGAACACTGTAGCTTTCTTT. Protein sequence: CASSPGPNTVAFF.

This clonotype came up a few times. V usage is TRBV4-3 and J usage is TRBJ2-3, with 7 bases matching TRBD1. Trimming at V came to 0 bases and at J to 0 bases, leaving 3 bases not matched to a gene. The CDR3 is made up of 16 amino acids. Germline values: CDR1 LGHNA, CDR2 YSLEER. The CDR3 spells CASSQDQDRSTDTQYF. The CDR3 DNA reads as TGCGCCAGCAGCCAAGATCAGGACAGGAGCACAGATACGCAGTATTTT.